The T cell receptor (beta chain) described here comes from a study of response to subunit inactivated influenza vaccine (dated by TCRdb to 2016 to 2019). For the wider study: Deep quantitative T cell receptor repertoire profiling was used in the study to track responses to a trivalent subunit inactivated influenza vaccine. Summary of the overall study and its limitations: According to the authors, only a limited number of new T cells may be recruited by each seasonal influenza vaccination.

Libraries were built with RT-PCR. Sequencing was performed on an Illumina HiSeq 2500. In-frame beta chains were kept once TCRdb had trimmed the public reads at Q25 with fastp and called clones with MiXCR. For every CDR3 protein sequence, its rows merge into one entry that carries the most common genes and DNA. This sample has 650,000 or so distinct CDR3 sequences in its table, and 12% to 15% of those were observed once. Roughly 7.2% of the sample lies in the top ten. To note about this clonotype: Its binding antigen is unknown. Nothing much larger sits one base from this clone, and base qualities are not available.

Deletion took 1 base off V and 5 bases off J, with a span of 17 bases between the germline ends. The CDR3 has 16 amino acids, counting the end cysteine and phenylalanine. Of all the DNA, just the CDR3 is kept, 48 bases in frame from base 1. CDR1 SGHAT and CDR2 FQNNGV are derived from the germline V gene. This clonotype was obtained from a man aged 50-59 years who received an inactivated influenza vaccine. Donor details come from another sample of the same person, matched by shared clones. The specimen was PBMCs from blood, collected roughly 15 days before vaccination. The chain is encoded by TRBV11-2 joined to TRBJ1-2, with the D gene uncertain. DNA sequence: TGTGCCAGCAGCTTAGCTGTGACTGCCCTTATATATGGCTACACCTTC. It codes for CASSLAVTALIYGYTF.